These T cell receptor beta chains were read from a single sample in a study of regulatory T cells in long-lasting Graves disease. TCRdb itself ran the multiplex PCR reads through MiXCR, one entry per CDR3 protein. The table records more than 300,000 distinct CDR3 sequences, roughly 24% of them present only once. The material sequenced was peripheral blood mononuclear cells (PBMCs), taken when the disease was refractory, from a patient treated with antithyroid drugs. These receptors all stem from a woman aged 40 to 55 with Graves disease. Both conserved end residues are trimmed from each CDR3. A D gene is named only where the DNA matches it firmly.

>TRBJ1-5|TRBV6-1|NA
ASRRGRNSNQPQH
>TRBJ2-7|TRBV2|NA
ASRVAGVVFEQY
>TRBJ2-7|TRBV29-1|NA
SAAPGGSSSYEQY
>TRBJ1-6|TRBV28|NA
ASSSVSPLH
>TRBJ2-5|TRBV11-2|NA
ASGPPLGETQY
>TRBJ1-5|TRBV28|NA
ASSQTGSNQPQH
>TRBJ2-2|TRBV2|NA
ASSVANTGELF
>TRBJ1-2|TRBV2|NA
ASCSLRTVDYGYT
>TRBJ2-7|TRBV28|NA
ASSRIGYEQY
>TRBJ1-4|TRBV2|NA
ASRAPGSLVKLF
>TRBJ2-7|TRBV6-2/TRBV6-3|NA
ASSYSNRPLAYEQY
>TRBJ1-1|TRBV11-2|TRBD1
ASSLLATGGTEAF
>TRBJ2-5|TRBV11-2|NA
ASSPGHKAETQY
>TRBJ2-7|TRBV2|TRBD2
ASSEKLATYEQY
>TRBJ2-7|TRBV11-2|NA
ASSLVGPREQY
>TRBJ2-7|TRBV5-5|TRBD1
ASTKPHRGRYEQY
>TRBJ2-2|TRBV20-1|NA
SARVRLASTGELF
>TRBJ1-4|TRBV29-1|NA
SVEVQSGKLF
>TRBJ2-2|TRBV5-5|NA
ASSLVTTANTGELF
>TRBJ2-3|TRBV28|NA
ASSFPSTDTQY
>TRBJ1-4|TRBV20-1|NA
SAREPSGQNEKLF
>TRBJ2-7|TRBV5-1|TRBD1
ASSTGTGYYEQY
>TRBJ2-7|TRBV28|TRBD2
ASSFQGTSAYYEQY
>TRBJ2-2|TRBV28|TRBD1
ASRSAGTGVWGELF
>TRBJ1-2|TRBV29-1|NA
SARGGARGYT
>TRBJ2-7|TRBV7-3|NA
ASSPGTSSLSQY